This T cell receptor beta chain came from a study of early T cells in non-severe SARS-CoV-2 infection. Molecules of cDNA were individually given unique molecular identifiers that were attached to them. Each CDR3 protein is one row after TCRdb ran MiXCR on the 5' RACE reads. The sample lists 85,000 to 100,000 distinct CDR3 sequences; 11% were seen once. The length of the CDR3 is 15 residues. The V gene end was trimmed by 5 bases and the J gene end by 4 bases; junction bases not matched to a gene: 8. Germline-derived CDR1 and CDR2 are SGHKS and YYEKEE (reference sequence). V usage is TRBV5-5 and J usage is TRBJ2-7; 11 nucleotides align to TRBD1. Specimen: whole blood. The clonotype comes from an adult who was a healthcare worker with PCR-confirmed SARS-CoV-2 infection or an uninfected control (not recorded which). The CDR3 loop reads CASSSGQGAGYEQYF. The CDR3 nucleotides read TGTGCCAGCAGTAGCGGACAGGGGGCGGGATACGAGCAGTACTTC.